This T cell receptor beta chain was recovered during a study of T cells in localized non-small cell lung cancer. Findings of the study overall: In the blood, greater T cell density corresponded to longer overall survival. Because only a single region of the tumor was sequenced, heterogeneity remains possible. There was higher T cell clonality in uninvolved adjacent lung than in tumor, and it was highest there. Appearing in adjacent lung were a median about 50 of the top 100 tumor clones.

This table comes from immunoSEQ multiplex PCR, and its TCRdb copy is limited to in-frame clones, with some not included. The table has some 30,000 clones, around nine tenths seen once; the top ten hold less than 3%. Trimming removed 5 bases at V and 13 bases at J, with 17 bases between. Germline CDR1 and CDR2: MNHEY and SVGAGI. CDR3 length equals 12 residues. Comment on this clone: What it binds is not known.

The TCR sequence derives from a female donor older than 55 with stage I lung adenocarcinoma. This chain connects TRBV6-5 to TRBJ1-2; weak D call: TRBD1 (5 bases). The sample here was peripheral blood, taken before any cancer treatment. The CDR3 coding sequence is TGTGCCAGCAGTCGACCGGGGGAGATTAGCACCTTC. Encoded protein: CASSRPGEISTF.